These 29 T cell receptor beta chains came from one sample sequenced in a study of graft-versus-host responses after intestinal transplantation. The assay was immunoSEQ multiplex PCR, and TCRdb's table has in-frame clones only and misses some. The table records around 39,000 clones, about 92% of them present only once. Source: PBMCs, taken around 730 days after intestinal transplantation. The receptors here all came from a human patient who received an intestinal transplant, so some T cells may come from the graft donor.

The sample holds one count of this clone. The chain employs TRBV5-4 and TRBJ2-7, with no clear D. CDR1 and CDR2 (germline): SGHNT, YYREEE (reference sequence). The V end was cut by 1 base, the J end by 2 bases, with 7 bases between. The CDR3 contains 13 residues. CDR3 sequence (DNA): TGTGCCAGCAGCTTGTTTGATACCTACGAGCAGTACTTC. It translates to CASSLFDTYEQYF.

This clone appeared once. V gene TRBV6-6 combines with J gene TRBJ1-1; TRBD1 might be the D (5 bases). The germline V and J ends were trimmed by 10 bases and 0 bases, with 12 bases remaining between them. Germline assignment: CDR1 MNHNY and CDR2 SVGAGI (reference sequence). The CDR3 runs 13 residues. CDR3 sequence (DNA): TGTGCCACCGGGGGGATTTTGAACACTGAAGCTTTCTTT. This sequence encodes CATGGILNTEAFF.

CDR3 coding DNA: TGTGCCAGCAGTTACTCGGCAGGGCAAGAGACCCAGTACTTC. Its translation: CASSYSAGQETQYF. The chain uses TRBV6-6 and TRBJ2-5; the D gene is possibly TRBD1 (5 bases). Per germline, CDR1 MNHNY and CDR2 SVGAGI (reference sequence). This CDR3 is 14 amino acids long. V was shortened by 0 bases and J by 2 bases, with 7 bases between the two germline ends.

The chain carries TRBV9 and TRBJ1-1; D might be TRBD1 (5 bases). This CDR3 is 13 amino acids long. Germline loops: CDR1 SGDLS, CDR2 YYNGEE. Trimming stripped 3 bases from V and 4 bases from J, with 10 bases between. The DNA for the CDR3 is TGTGCCAGCAGCGCAATGGGGGGCACTGAAGCTTTCTTT. Amino acids: CASSAMGGTEAFF. Full variable domain (rest looked up from reference TRBV9 and TRBJ1-1): DSGVTQTPKHLITATGQRVTLRCSPRSGDLSVYWYQQSLDQGLQFLIQYYNGEERAKGNILERFSAQQFPDLHSELNLSSLELGDSALYFCASSAMGGTEAFFGQGTRLTVV.

Only one count was recorded for this clone. The chain links TRBV10-3 to TRBJ2-7; 8 nucleotides match TRBD2. The V segment lost 6 bases and the J segment 2 bases; nucleotides outside the gene matches: 9. Germline CDR1 reads ENHRY; CDR2 reads SYGVKD. The CDR3 length is 15 residues. CDR3 nucleotide sequence: TGTGCCATCAGCCGGGGGGGGGACAAAACCTACGAGCAGTACTTC. Translated: CAISRGGDKTYEQYF.

V is TRBV6-6 and J is TRBJ2-3; possibly TRBD1 for D (6 bases). Per germline, CDR1 MNHNY and CDR2 SVGAGI (reference sequence). With 2 bases removed from V and 3 bases from J, the gap between germline ends came to 9 bases. The CDR3 has 14 residues. The CDR3 spells CASSYNQGTDTQYF. CDR3 bases: TGTGCCAGCAGTTACAATCAGGGGACAGATACGCAGTATTTT.

The V and J genes are TRBV7-2 and TRBJ2-7, with D maybe TRBD2 (6 bases). The V and J ends lost 5 bases and 4 bases respectively, with 15 bases between them. Germline CDR1 and CDR2: SGHTA and FQGNSA. The CDR3 covers 14 residues. The CDR3 loop is CASSLRDSRYEQYF. CDR3 DNA sequence: TGTGCCAGCAGCCTCCGGGACTCAAGATACGAGCAGTACTTC. Full variable domain (rest looked up from reference TRBV7-2 and TRBJ2-7): GAGVSQSPSNKVTEKGKDVELRCDPISGHTALYWYRQSLGQGLEFLIYFQGNSAPDKSGLPSDRFSAERTGGSVSTLTIQRTQQEDSAVYLCASSLRDSRYEQYFGPGTRLTVT.

This clone was recorded only once. The chain joins TRBV6-5 to TRBJ2-1, with TRBD2 identical over 7 bases. Per the germline V gene, CDR1 is MNHEY and CDR2 is SVGAGI. This CDR3 has 13 amino acids. V was clipped by 4 bases and J by 7 bases; unmatched bases: 4. The CDR3 nucleotides read TGTGCCAGCAGTTCCTTGGGGGGGAATGAGCAGTTCTTC. This encodes CASSSLGGNEQFF.

The V call is TRBV10-2, the J call TRBJ1-2; TRBD1 aligns across 9 bases. Germline assignment: CDR1 WSHSY and CDR2 SAAADI. The J segment lost 8 bases and the V segment lost 6 bases, leaving 7 bases of the junction unmatched. This CDR3 region has 13 residues. CDR3 region: CASRRDRVSGYTF. CDR3 sequence (DNA): TGCGCCAGCAGAAGGGACAGGGTGTCCGGCTACACCTTC.

This clone is a singleton in its sample. This sequence joins TRBV5-6 and TRBJ1-1; 7 nucleotides agree with TRBD1. V was pared by 5 bases and J by 1 base, with 8 bases of the junction left unmatched. The germline V gene has CDR1 SGHDT and CDR2 YYEEEE. The length of the CDR3 is 15 residues. Here the CDR3 DNA reads TGTGCCAGCAGTTACTTTGACAGGGCGAACACTGAAGCTTTCTTT. This encodes CASSYFDRANTEAFF. The full variable domain, in which reference TRBV5-6 and TRBJ1-1 provide the parts outside the CDR3, is DAGVTQSPTHLIKTRGQQVTLRCSPKSGHDTVSWYQQALGQGPQFIFQYYEEEERQRGNFPDRFSGHQFPNYSSELNVNALLLGDSALYLCASSYFDRANTEAFFGQGTRLTVV.

The chain has TRBV5-5 and TRBJ1-1; maybe TRBD1 (6 bases). The CDR3 is made up of 12 amino acids. CDR1 is SGHKS, CDR2 YYEKEE, per germline (reference sequence). Trimming cost V 4 bases and J 3 bases, with 7 bases left between them. CDR3 sequence reads: CASSHRDTEAFF. Here the CDR3 DNA reads TGTGCCAGCAGCCACAGGGACACTGAAGCTTTCTTT.

The table lists this clone with a count of one. The chain uses TRBV5-1 and TRBJ2-3; 11 bases map to TRBD2. V shed 4 bases, J shed 3 bases, and the junction held 13 bases outside the gene matches. Germline V gene data show CDR1 as SGHRS and CDR2 as YFSETQ. The CDR3 spans 18 residues. In DNA form, the CDR3 reads TGCGCCAGCAGCCCTCGGCCACAGACTAGCGGGATAACAGATACGCAGTATTTT. It yields the protein CASSPRPQTSGITDTQYF.

CDR3 sequence reads: CASSERGGEETQYF. CDR3 bases: TGTGCCAGCAGTGAAAGGGGGGGGGAGGAGACCCAGTACTTC. V is TRBV25-1 and J is TRBJ2-5; D perhaps matches TRBD2 (7 bases). This CDR3 region has 14 residues. V lost 2 bases to trimming and J lost 5 bases, with 12 bases between them. Looked up from germline, CDR1 is MGHDK and CDR2 is SYGVNS.

The chain employs TRBV10-3 and TRBJ2-1; 8 nucleotides match TRBD2. V trimming: 1 base; J trimming: 3 bases; junction bases outside the gene matches: 5. Looked up from germline, CDR1 is ENHRY and CDR2 is SYGVKD. This CDR3 contains 16 residues. CDR3 DNA sequence: TGTGCCATCAGTGAGTTCACTAGCGGAGACTACAATGAGCAGTTCTTC. Its protein product is CAISEFTSGDYNEQFF.

The chain carries TRBV7-3 and TRBJ2-1; D may correspond to TRBD1 or TRBD2 (6 bases each). Germline CDR1 reads SGHTA; CDR2 reads FQGTGA. The germline V and J ends were trimmed by 5 bases and 5 bases, with 13 bases remaining between them. The CDR3 sequence is 14 residues long. CDR3: CASSPSGAHNEQFF. Written as DNA, the CDR3 is TGTGCCAGCAGCCCTTCGGGGGCGCACAATGAGCAGTTCTTC. The variable domain in full, completed from reference TRBV7-3 and TRBJ2-1, reads GAGVSQTPSNKVTEKGKYVELRCDPISGHTALYWYRQSLGQGPEFLIYFQGTGAADDSGLPNDRFFAVRPEGSVSTLKIQRTERGDSAVYLCASSPSGAHNEQFFGPGTRLTVL.

The J gene is TRBJ2-7, the V gene TRBV29-1, with 7 bases lining up with TRBD2. Germline V gene lookup returns CDR1 SQVTM and CDR2 ANQGSEA. The CDR3 is made up of 13 amino acids. V gave up 7 bases and J gave up 2 bases; unmatched junction bases: 8. CDR3 sequence reads: CSARLAAAYEQYF. CDR3 DNA sequence: TGCAGCGCCCGGCTAGCGGCCGCCTACGAGCAGTACTTC.

The V gene is TRBV23-1, the J gene TRBJ2-7; 7 bases line up with TRBD1. TRBV23-1 is an ORF, and what it does is uncertain. This CDR3 contains 16 residues. J lost 3 bases, V lost 0 bases, and 8 bases had no gene match. The CDR3: CASSQSARAGGYEQYF. CDR3 nucleotide sequence: TGCGCCAGCAGTCAATCGGCGAGGGCAGGGGGCTACGAGCAGTACTTC.

V and J are TRBV6-5 and TRBJ2-7; 10 nucleotides agree with TRBD2. The germline CDR1 and CDR2 sequences are MNHEY and SVGAGI. Losses at the gene ends were 2 bases for V and 7 bases for J; bases not matched to a gene: 8. The CDR3 has 15 amino acids. The CDR3 DNA reads TGTGCCAGCAGTTACGAAGCGGGGGGGCCGGAGGAGCAGTACTTC. This gives the protein CASSYEAGGPEEQYF.

The CDR3 DNA sequence: TGTGCCAGCAGTTCCCATAAACTTATACACTATGGCTACACCTTC. Translation: CASSSHKLIHYGYTF. The V gene is TRBV6-1, the J gene TRBJ1-2, with unresolved D. The V end was cut by 5 bases, the J end by 3 bases, with 16 bases between. CDR1 is MNHNS, CDR2 SASEGT, per germline. The CDR3 is 15 residues long.

The CDR3 region has the DNA TGTGCCAGCAGTGGGGGGCAGGCTAACTCTGGAAACACCATATATTTT. Translation: CASSGGQANSGNTIYF. V is TRBV2 and J is TRBJ1-3, with D possibly being TRBD1 (6 bases). Trimming cost V 4 bases and J 0 bases, with 13 bases left between them. CDR1 and CDR2 (germline): SNHLY, FYNNEI. The CDR3 is 16 amino acids.

The rearrangement joins TRBV28 to TRBJ2-7, with a tentative D call TRBD2 (5 bases). Trimming stripped 6 bases from V and 1 base from J, with 16 bases between. Germline V gene sequence: CDR1 MDHEN, CDR2 SYDVKM. The CDR3 totals 15 residues. The CDR3 coding sequence is TGTGCCAGCAGGAAACTGGACTTTCCATCCTACGAGCAGTACTTC. Translating gives CASRKLDFPSYEQYF.

The chain couples TRBV14 to TRBJ2-7, with 9 bases lining up with TRBD2. CDR3 length: 14 residues. V shed 1 base, J shed 4 bases, and the junction held 2 bases outside the gene matches. CDR1 is SGHDN, CDR2 FVKESK, per germline. DNA of the CDR3: TGTGCCAGCAGCCAAGCAGCGGGGGGATACGAGCAGTACTTC. Translated: CASSQAAGGYEQYF.

The chain uses TRBV28 and TRBJ2-3; 9 bases match TRBD2. The CDR3 contains 14 residues. V was pared by 8 bases and J by 0 bases, with 3 bases of the junction left unmatched. CDR1 and CDR2 from the germline V gene are MDHEN and SYDVKM. CDR3 sequence: CASLSGGSTDTQYF. CDR3 DNA sequence: TGTGCCAGCCTGAGCGGGGGGAGCACAGATACGCAGTATTTT. The full variable domain, its missing parts supplied by reference TRBV28 and TRBJ2-3, is DVKVTQSSRYLVKRTGEKVFLECVQDMDHENMFWYRQDPGLGLRLIYFSYDVKMKEKGDIPEGYSVSREKKERFSLILESASTNQTSMYLCASLSGGSTDTQYFGPGTRLTVL.

The V gene is TRBV6-5, the J gene TRBJ2-3; 8 bases map to TRBD1. With 2 bases clipped from V and 4 bases from J, the junction kept 5 bases outside the gene matches. Germline V gene data show CDR1 as MNHEY and CDR2 as SVGAGI. The CDR3 has 15 residues. CDR3 DNA sequence: TGTGCCAGCAGTTACACGGACAGGGACGCAGATACGCAGTATTTT. It specifies CASSYTDRDADTQYF.

DNA for the CDR3: TGTGCCAGCAGCTTAGTCTCGGGCAGCTTATACAATGAGCAGTTCTTC. This codes for CASSLVSGSLYNEQFF. The gene calls are TRBV7-9 and TRBJ2-1; no firm D call. The ends were cut back, 1 base at V and 4 bases at J, with 14 bases in the middle. The CDR3 is 16 amino acids. Germline assignment: CDR1 SEHNR and CDR2 FQNEAQ (reference sequence). Complete variable domain (other parts from reference TRBV7-9 and TRBJ2-1): DTGVSQNPRHKITKRGQNVTFRCDPISEHNRLYWYRQTLGQGPEFLTYFQNEAQLEKSRLLSDRFSAERPKGSFSTLEIQRTEQGDSAMYLCASSLVSGSLYNEQFFGPGTRLTVL.

V usage is TRBV5-4 and J usage is TRBJ2-3, with 7 bases lining up with TRBD1. Germline CDR1 reads SGHNT; CDR2 reads YYREEE (reference sequence). The V gene end was trimmed by 4 bases and the J gene end by 6 bases; junction bases not matched to a gene: 14. The CDR3 consists of 16 residues. The DNA for the CDR3 is TGTGCCAGCAGCCCCCCGACAGGGTGGGTGAGGGATACGCAGTATTTT. Amino acids: CASSPPTGWVRDTQYF. Filled out from reference TRBV5-4 and TRBJ2-3, the complete variable domain reads ETGVTQSPTHLIKTRGQQVTLRCSSQSGHNTVSWYQQALGQGPQFIFQYYREEENGRGNFPPRFSGLQFPNYSSELNVNALELDDSALYLCASSPPTGWVRDTQYFGPGTRLTVL.

This sequence joins TRBV6-5 and TRBJ2-7, with 11 bases aligning to TRBD1. CDR3 size: 16 residues. The V gene's germline CDR1 is MNHEY and CDR2 SVGAGI. J was trimmed by 4 bases and V by 0 bases; bases with no gene match: 5. The CDR3 protein is CASSYSRTGGAYEQYF. CDR3 in DNA: TGTGCCAGCAGTTACTCTAGGACAGGGGGCGCGTACGAGCAGTACTTC.

The gene calls are TRBV6-6 and TRBJ2-1; a weak D match, TRBD2 (5 bases). V was cut by 0 bases and J by 4 bases, with 7 bases left in between. Per germline, CDR1 MNHNY and CDR2 SVGAGI (reference sequence). The CDR3 runs 14 residues. CDR3 nucleotide sequence: TGTGCCAGCAGTTACTCGAGGGAGTACAATGAGCAGTTCTTC. Translating it yields CASSYSREYNEQFF.

The count of this clone is one. This chain connects TRBV6-5 to TRBJ1-1; 8 bases agree with TRBD1. The germline CDR1 and CDR2 sequences are MNHEY and SVGAGI. The CDR3 sequence is 15 residues long. Trimming took 2 bases from V and 4 from J; bases not matched to a gene: 6. The CDR3 loop reads CASSYVSGGSTEAFF. Here the CDR3 DNA reads TGTGCCAGCAGTTACGTTTCAGGGGGCTCCACTGAAGCTTTCTTT.